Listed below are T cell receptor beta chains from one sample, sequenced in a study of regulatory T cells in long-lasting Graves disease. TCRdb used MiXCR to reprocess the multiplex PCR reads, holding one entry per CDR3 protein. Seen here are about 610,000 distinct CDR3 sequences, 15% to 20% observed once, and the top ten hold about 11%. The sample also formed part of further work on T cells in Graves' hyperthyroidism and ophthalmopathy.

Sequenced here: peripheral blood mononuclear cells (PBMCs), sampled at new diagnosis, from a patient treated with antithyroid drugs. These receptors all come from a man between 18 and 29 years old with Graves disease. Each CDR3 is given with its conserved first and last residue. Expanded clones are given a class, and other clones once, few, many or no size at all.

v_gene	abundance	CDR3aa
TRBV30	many	CAWTQGSNQPQHF
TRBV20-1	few	CSARDERVASTDTQYF
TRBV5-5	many	CASSPGGTGNQPQHF
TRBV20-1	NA	CSARFSVGHEQFF
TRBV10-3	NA	CAISESGTGYTF
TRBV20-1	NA	CSARGGGAGGELFF
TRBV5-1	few	CASSPERTAVYGYTF
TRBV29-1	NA	CSVERGGDRALF
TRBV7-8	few	CASSSKQGINQPQHF
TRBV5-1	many	CASTTLGEWDEQFF
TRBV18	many	CASSPQVAGSYEQYF
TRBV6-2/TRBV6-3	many	CASSSMYRGREETQYF
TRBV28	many	CASSPRTEQLTDTQYF
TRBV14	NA	CASSQVLAGVGGELFF
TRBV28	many	CASSLVTGREAFF
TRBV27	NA	CASSLGASAPNEQFF
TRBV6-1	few	CASSEADTKETQYF
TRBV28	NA	CASSPAGASTDTQYF
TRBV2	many	CASTTALAGVEQYF
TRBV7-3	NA	CASSPRGQDPYGYTF
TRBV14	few	CASSQNRAHYGYTF
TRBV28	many	CASSSIAGVLYNEQFF
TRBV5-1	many	CASSLDAVQVSGYTF
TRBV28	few	CASLRETGKDTQYF
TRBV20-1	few	CSARDRTGGFYGYTF
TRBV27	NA	CASGGLGTTDTQYF
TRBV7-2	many	CASSPLGHEVGGYTF
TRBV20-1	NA	CSAREGTSGRVGAKNIQYF
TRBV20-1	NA	CSAPGRTSGFFPLEQYF
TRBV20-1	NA	CSAATGGVDHEQYF
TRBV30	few	CAWSPGSGNTIYF